This T cell receptor (beta chain) was recorded in a study of blood T cell repertoires in COVID-19. Only in-frame clones appear in the TCRdb table, and some are missing; sequencing was by immunoSEQ multiplex PCR. The sample consists of about 36,000 clones, more than 80% of them appearing once. CDR3 length: 13 residues. Germline CDR1 is SGHVS and CDR2 is FQNEAQ. Trimming shortened V by 3 bases and J by 8 bases, and 13 bases separated the two germline ends. This clonotype was sampled from a human donor in a cohort sampled during active or convalescent COVID-19. The donor label of this sample is uncertain. Sequencing used peripheral blood. The chain uses TRBV7-8 and TRBJ1-1; possible D gene TRBD1, 6 bases. Here the CDR3 DNA reads TGTGCCAGCAGCTTGACTCGACAGGCAGAAGCTTTCTTT. This translates into CASSLTRQAEAFF.